The TCR beta chain under discussion was sequenced for a study of cytomegalovirus exposure and HLA in healthy donors. Whole-study results and caveats: One later analysis, an examination of the 100 to 150 validation repertoires, found that first-cohort TCR clusters tended to co-occur in them.

The repertoire was sequenced with immunoSEQ multiplex PCR; TCRdb's copy has only in-frame clones and lacks some. The repertoire consists of 260,000 or so clones, with 85% to 90% occurring once and the leading ten covering roughly 0.93%. Germline V gives CDR1 SGDLS, CDR2 YYNGEE. The CDR3 covers 18 residues. V gave up 1 base and J gave up 4 bases; unmatched junction bases: 11. Points on this clone: Its target is not known.

The chain employs TRBV9 and TRBJ2-2, with TRBD2 matching 9 bases. Specimen: PBMCs. The sequence came from a woman in her late teens or twenties in good health and CMV-seronegative. The CDR3 bases are TGTGCCAGCAGCGTATCCCTTAGCGGGAGACGGGGCACCGGGGAGCTGTTTTTT. This translates into CASSVSLSGRRGTGELFF.